This T cell receptor beta chain derives from a study of cytomegalovirus exposure and HLA in healthy donors. On the study more broadly: In an early release, HLA-typed donors contributed roughly 85 million unique TCR sequences.

13 Jbeta primers and 60 Vbeta primers were used for the PCR. Profiling relied on immunoSEQ multiplex PCR, and the TCRdb table lists in-frame clones only, not all of them. The repertoire holds 80,000 to 100,000 clones, around 77% seen once, with about 3.5% in the top ten. Findings of the study overall: Researchers left out some V segments, among them TRBV6-2 and TRBV6-3, as indistinguishable.

Comments on this clone: Its target is not known.

Germline V CDR1 and CDR2: MNHNS, SASEGT. This CDR3 has 15 residues. V gave up 8 bases and J gave up 1 base; unmatched junction bases: 7. The chain couples TRBV6-1 to TRBJ2-2; 7 nucleotides line up with TRBD1. Material: PBMCs. This clonotype was obtained from a man aged 35-49 years in good health and CMV-seronegative. CDR3 nucleotide sequence: TGTGCCAGCCGTCGGGGACAGAGGAACACCGGGGAGCTGTTTTTT. It specifies CASRRGQRNTGELFF.